This T cell receptor (beta chain) was recovered during a study of cytotoxic CD8 clonotypes in ibrutinib-treated CLL. Across the study: Roughly 25 partial and 2 complete responses; at median 68 months, roughly 14 remitted, around twelve progressed. Study-wide results and caveats: Clonality, elevated at ibrutinib response, dropped back toward baseline at progression. Clonality correlated strongly with circulating CD8+ T cells and exceeded age-matched healthy donors at baseline.

Assay: immunoSEQ multiplex PCR; the TCRdb copy retains only in-frame clones and omits some. The sample lists hundreds of thousands of clones, 70% occurring once. This clone was counted a few times. Antigen unknown. The V gene's germline CDR1 is MNHEY and CDR2 SMNVEV (reference sequence). This CDR3 region has 11 residues. Trimming removed 4 bases at V and 11 bases at J, with 11 bases between. The sequence derives from a human donor with chronic lymphocytic leukemia. The specimen comprised PBMCs, sampled after 24 months of ibrutinib treatment. The chain is built from TRBV27 and TRBJ1-1; D gene unclear. This CDR3 reads CASSSGHGAFF. Here the CDR3 DNA reads TGTGCCAGCAGTTCTGGGCATGGGGCTTTCTTT.